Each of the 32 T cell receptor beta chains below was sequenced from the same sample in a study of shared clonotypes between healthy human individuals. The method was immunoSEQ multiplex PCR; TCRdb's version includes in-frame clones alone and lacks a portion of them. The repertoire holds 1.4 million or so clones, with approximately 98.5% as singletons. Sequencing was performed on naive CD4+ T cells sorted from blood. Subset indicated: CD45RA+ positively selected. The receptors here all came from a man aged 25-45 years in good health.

The DNA of the CDR3 is TGTGCCAGCAGACCGACAGGGGGTGGAGATACGCAGTATTTT. Protein sequence: CASRPTGGGDTQYF. This chain joins TRBV28 and TRBJ2-3, with 9 positions matching TRBD1. Germline V gene lookup returns CDR1 MDHEN and CDR2 SYDVKM. This CDR3 is built from 14 residues. The V and J ends lost 6 bases and 5 bases, in that order; junction bases with no gene match: 6.

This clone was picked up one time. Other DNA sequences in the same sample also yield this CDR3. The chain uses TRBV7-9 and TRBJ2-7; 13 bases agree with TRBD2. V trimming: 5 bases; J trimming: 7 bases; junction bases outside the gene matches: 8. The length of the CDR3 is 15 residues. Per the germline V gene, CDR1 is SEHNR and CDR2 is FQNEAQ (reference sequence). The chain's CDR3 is CASSRGLAGVREQYF. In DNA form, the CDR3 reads TGTGCCAGCAGCCGTGGACTAGCGGGAGTCAGGGAGCAGTACTTC.

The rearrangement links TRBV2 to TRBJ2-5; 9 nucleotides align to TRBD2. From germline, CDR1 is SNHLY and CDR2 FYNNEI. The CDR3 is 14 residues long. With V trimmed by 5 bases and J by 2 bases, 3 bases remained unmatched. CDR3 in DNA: TGTGCCAGCAGTTGGACTAGCGTACAAGAGACCCAGTACTTC. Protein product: CASSWTSVQETQYF.

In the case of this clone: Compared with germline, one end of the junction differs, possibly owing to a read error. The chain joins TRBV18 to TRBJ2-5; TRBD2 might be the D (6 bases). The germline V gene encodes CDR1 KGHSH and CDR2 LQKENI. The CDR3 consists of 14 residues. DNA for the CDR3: TGTGCCAGCTCACCACGGGGGAGGAAAGAGATCCAGTACTTC. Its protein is CASSPRGRKEIQYF.

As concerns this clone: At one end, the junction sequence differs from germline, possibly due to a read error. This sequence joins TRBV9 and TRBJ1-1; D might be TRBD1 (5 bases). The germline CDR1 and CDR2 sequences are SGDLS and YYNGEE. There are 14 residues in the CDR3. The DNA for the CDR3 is TGTGCCATCAGCGCCCGACAGCAGAACACTGAAGCTTTCTTT. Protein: CAISARQQNTEAFF.

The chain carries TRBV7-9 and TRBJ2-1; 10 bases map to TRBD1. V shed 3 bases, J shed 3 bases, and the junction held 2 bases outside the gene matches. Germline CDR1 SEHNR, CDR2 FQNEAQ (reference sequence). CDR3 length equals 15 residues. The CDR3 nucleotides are TGTGCCAGCAGCTTGGGGACAGGGGTCTACAATGAGCAGTTCTTC. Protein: CASSLGTGVYNEQFF.

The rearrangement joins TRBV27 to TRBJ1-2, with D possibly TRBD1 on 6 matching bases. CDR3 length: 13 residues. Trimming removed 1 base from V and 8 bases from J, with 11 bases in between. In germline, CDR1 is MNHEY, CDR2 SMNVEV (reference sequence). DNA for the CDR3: TGTGCCAGCAGTTTATATCGGGGGGCAGGCTACACCTTC. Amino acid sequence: CASSLYRGAGYTF.

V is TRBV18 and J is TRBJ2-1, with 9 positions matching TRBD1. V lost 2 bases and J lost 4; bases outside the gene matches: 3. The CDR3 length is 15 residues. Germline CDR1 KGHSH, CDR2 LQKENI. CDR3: CASSPGTGRYNEQFF. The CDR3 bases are TGTGCCAGCTCACCAGGGACAGGGCGGTACAATGAGCAGTTCTTC.

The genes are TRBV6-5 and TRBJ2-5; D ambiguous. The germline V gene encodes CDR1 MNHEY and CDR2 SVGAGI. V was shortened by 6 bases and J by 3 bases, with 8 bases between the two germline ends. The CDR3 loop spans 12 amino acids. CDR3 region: CASSRDKETQYF. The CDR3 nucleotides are TGTGCCAGCAGCCGCGATAAAGAGACCCAGTACTTC.

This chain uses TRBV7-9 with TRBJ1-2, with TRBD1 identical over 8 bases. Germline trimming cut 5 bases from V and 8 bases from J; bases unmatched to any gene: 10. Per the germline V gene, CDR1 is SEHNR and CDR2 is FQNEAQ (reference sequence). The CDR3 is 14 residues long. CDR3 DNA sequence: TGTGCCAGCAGCCCAGGACAGGGTTATTTGGGCTACACCTTC. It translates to CASSPGQGYLGYTF.

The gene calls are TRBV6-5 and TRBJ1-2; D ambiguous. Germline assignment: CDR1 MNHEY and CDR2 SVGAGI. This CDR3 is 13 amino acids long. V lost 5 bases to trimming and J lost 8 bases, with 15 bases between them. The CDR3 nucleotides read TGTGCCAGCAGTCAGGAAATAACGGGGGGCTACACCTTC. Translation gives CASSQEITGGYTF.

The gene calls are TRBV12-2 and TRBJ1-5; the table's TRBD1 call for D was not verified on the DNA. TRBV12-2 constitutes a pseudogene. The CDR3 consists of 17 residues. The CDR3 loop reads CASLTPGTGEVNQPQHF. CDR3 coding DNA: TGTGCAAGTCTCACTCCCGGGACAGGGGAAGTAAATCAGCCCCAGCATTTT.

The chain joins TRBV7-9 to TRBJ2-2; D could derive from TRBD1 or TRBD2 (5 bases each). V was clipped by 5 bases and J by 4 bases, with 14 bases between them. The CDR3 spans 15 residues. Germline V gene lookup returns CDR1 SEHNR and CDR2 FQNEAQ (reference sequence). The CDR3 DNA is TGTGCCAGCAGCCCCCGATCAGGGAGCACCGGGGAGCTGTTTTTT. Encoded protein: CASSPRSGSTGELFF.

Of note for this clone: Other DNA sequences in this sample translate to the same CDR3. CDR3 sequence: CASSSRGSGANVLTF. CDR3 nucleotides: TGTGCCAGCAGCTCCAGAGGCTCTGGGGCCAACGTCCTGACTTTC. This chain links TRBV7-3 with TRBJ2-6; D is ambiguous. V shed 4 bases and J shed 0 bases, with 7 bases lying between them. CDR3 length: 15 amino acids. From germline, CDR1 is SGHTA and CDR2 FQGTGA.

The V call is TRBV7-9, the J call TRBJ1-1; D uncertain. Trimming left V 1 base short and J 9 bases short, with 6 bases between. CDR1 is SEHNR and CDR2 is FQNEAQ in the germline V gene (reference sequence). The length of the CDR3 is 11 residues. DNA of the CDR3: TGTGCCAGCAGCTTAGATCCTAAAGCTTTCTTT. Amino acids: CASSLDPKAFF.

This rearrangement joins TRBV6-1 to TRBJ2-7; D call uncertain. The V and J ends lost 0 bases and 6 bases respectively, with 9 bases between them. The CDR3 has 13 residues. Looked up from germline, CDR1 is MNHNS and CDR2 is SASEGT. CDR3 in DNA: TGTGCCAGCAGTGAAGCTCCCTCGGTCGAGCAGTACTTC. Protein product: CASSEAPSVEQYF.

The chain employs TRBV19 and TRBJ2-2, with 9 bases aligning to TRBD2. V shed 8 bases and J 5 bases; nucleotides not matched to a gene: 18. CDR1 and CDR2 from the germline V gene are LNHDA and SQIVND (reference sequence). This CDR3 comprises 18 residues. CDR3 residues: CASSRLVGTSRRTGELFF. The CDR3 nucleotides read TGTGCCAGTTCTCGCCTAGTAGGGACTAGCCGCAGGACCGGGGAGCTGTTTTTT. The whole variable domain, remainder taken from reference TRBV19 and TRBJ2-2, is DGGITQSPKYLFRKEGQNVTLSCEQNLNHDAMYWYRQDPGQGLRLIYYSQIVNDFQKGDIAEGYSVSREKKESFPLTVTSAQKNPTAFYLCASSRLVGTSRRTGELFFGEGSRLTVL.

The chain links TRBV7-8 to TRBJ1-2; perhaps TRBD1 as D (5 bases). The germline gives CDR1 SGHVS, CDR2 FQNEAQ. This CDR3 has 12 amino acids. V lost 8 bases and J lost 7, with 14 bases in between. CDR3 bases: TGTGCCAGCGGTACGCTAGGGGTTGGCTACACCTTC. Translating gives CASGTLGVGYTF.

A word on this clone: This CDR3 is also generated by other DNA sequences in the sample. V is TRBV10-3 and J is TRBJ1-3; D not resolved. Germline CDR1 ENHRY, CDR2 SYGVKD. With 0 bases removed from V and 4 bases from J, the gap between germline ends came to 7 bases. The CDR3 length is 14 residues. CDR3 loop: CAISESGSGNTIYF. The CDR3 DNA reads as TGTGCCATCAGTGAGTCGGGGAGCGGAAACACCATATATTTT.

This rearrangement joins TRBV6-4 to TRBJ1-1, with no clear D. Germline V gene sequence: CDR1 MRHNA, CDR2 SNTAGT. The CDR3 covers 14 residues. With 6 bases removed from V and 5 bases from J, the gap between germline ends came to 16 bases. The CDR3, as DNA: TGTGCCAGCAGGCGGTTTTCGGGCGGAACTGAAGCTTTCTTT. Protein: CASRRFSGGTEAFF.

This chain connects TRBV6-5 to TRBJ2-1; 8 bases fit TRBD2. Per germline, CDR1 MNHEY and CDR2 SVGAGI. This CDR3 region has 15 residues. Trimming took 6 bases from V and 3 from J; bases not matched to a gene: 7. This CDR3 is CASSSSGPHYNEQFF. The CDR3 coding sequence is TGTGCCAGCAGCTCTAGCGGGCCTCACTACAATGAGCAGTTCTTC.

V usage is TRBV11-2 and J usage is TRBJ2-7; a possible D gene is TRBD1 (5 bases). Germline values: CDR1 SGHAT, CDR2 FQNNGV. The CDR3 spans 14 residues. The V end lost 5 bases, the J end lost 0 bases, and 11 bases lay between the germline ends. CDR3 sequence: CASSPRVSSYEQYF. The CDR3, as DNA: TGTGCCAGCAGCCCCAGGGTCAGCTCCTACGAGCAGTACTTC. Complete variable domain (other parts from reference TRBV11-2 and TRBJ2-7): EAGVAQSPRYKIIEKRQSVAFWCNPISGHATLYWYQQILGQGPKLLIQFQNNGVVDDSQLPKDRFSAERLKGVDSTLKIQPAKLEDSAVYLCASSPRVSSYEQYFGPGTRLTVT.

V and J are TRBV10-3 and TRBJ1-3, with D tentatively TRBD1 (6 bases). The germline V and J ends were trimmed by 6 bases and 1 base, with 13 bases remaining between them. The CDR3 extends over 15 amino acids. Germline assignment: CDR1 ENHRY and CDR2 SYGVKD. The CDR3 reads CAISRQVDSGNTIYF. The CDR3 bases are TGTGCCATCAGCAGACAGGTGGATTCTGGAAACACCATATATTTT.

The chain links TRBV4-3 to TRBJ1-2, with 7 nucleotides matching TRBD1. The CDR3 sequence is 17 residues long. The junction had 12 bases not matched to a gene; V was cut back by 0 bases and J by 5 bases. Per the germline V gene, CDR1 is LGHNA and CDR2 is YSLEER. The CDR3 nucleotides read TGCGCCAGCAGCCAAGATTTAGCTGCAGGGGGATGGTATGGCTACACCTTC. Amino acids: CASSQDLAAGGWYGYTF.

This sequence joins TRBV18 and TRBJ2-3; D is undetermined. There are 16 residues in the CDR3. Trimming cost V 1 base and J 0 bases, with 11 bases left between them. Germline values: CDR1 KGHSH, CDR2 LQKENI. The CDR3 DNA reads TGTGCCAGCTCACCACTGGGCACAGCCAGCACAGATACGCAGTATTTT. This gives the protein CASSPLGTASTDTQYF. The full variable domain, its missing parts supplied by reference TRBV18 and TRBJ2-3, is NAGVMQNPRHLVRRRGQEARLRCSPMKGHSHVYWYRQLPEEGLKFMVYLQKENIIDESGMPKERFSAEFPKEGPSILRIQQVVRGDSAAYFCASSPLGTASTDTQYFGPGTRLTVL.

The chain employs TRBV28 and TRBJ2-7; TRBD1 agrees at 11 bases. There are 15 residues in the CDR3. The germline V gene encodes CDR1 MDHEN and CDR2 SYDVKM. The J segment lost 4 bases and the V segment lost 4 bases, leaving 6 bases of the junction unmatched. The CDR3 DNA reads TGTGCCAGCAGTTGGTTCGGGACAGGGGGGTACGAGCAGTACTTC. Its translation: CASSWFGTGGYEQYF.

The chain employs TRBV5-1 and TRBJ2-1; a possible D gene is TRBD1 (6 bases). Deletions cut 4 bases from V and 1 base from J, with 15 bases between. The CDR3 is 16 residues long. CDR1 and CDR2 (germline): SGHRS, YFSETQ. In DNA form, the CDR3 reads TGCGCCAGCAGCCCCAAGGGGGTTGGTTCCTACAATGAGCAGTTCTTC. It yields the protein CASSPKGVGSYNEQFF.

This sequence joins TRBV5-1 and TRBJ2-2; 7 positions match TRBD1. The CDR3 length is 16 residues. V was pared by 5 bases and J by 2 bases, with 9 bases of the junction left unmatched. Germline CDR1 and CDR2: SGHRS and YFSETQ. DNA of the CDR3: TGCGCCAGCAGTACAGGGGTGAATTTAAACACCGGGGAGCTGTTTTTT. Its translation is CASSTGVNLNTGELFF.

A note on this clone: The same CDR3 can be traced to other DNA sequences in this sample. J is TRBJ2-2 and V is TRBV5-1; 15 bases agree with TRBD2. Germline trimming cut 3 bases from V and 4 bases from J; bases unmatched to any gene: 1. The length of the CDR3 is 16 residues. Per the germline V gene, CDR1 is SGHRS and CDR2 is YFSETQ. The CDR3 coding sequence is TGCGCCAGCAGCTGGGGACTAGCGGGAGGCACCGGGGAGCTGTTTTTT. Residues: CASSWGLAGGTGELFF.

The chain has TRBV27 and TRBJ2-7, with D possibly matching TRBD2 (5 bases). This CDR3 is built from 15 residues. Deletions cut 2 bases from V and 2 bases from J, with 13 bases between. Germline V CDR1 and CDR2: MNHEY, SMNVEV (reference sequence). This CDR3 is CASSLEGYPPYEQYF. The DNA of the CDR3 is TGTGCCAGCAGTTTAGAGGGTTACCCCCCCTACGAGCAGTACTTC.

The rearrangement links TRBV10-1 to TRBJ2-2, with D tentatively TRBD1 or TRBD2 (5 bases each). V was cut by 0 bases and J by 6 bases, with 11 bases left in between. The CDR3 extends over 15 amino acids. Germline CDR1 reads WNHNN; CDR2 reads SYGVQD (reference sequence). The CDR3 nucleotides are TGCGCCAGCAGTGAGTCGGGGACCGTCGCCGGGGAGCTGTTTTTT. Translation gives CASSESGTVAGELFF.

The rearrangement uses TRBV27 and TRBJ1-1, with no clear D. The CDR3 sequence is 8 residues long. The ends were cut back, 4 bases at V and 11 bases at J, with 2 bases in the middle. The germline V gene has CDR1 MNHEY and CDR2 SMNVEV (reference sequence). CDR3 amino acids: CASSSAFF. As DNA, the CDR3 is TGTGCCAGCAGTTCGGCTTTCTTT.